These 7 T cell receptor beta chains were all obtained from the same sample, sequenced in a study of T cell responses to AZD1222 COVID-19 vaccine. Sequenced by immunoSEQ multiplex PCR; TCRdb stores in-frame clones only, minus some. The data show under 150,000 clones, with more than 90% seen just once and 2.5% to 3.5% held by the top ten. Sequencing used peripheral blood, obtained on day 0 of AZD1222 vaccination. Receptors were obtained from an adult in good health.

V and J are TRBV4-3 and TRBJ1-6; D unresolved. Per germline, CDR1 LGHNA and CDR2 YSLEER. V gave up 0 bases and J gave up 9 bases, with 12 bases separating them. The CDR3 runs 15 residues. CDR3 nucleotide sequence: TGCGCCAGCAGCCAAGATCTGGGCCAGTCTTCACCCCTCCACTTT. Its protein is CASSQDLGQSSPLHF.

In DNA form, the CDR3 reads TGTGCCAGCAGACTCACAGGTCACACTTTCTACGAGCAGTACTTC. Protein product: CASRLTGHTFYEQYF. The chain carries TRBV27 and TRBJ2-7, with D possibly being TRBD1 (5 bases). The CDR3 has 15 amino acids. V was trimmed by 6 bases and J by 3 bases, leaving 18 bases between them. The V gene's germline CDR1 is MNHEY and CDR2 SMNVEV (reference sequence).

The chain is built from TRBV6-1 and TRBJ1-1; D is ambiguous. The CDR3 has 14 amino acids. Between the trimmed V and J ends, which lost 1 base and 1 base, there was a span of 7 bases. CDR1 is MNHNS and CDR2 is SASEGT in the germline V gene. CDR3 amino acids: CASSEGWENTEAFF. The CDR3 nucleotides are TGTGCCAGCAGTGAAGGTTGGGAGAACACTGAAGCTTTCTTT.

Written as DNA, the CDR3 is TGTGCCAGCACCCCGGGCGCGGGAAACACTGAAGCTTTCTTT. It is translated as CASTPGAGNTEAFF. This chain joins TRBV27 and TRBJ1-1; D gene uncertain. Germline V lookup: CDR1 MNHEY, CDR2 SMNVEV (reference sequence). Trimming removed 7 bases at V and 2 bases at J, with 14 bases between. The CDR3 contains 14 residues.

CDR3 sequence: CASSLGGGGFF. The CDR3 DNA is TGTGCCAGCAGTTTAGGGGGGGGCGGTTTCTTT. V gene TRBV28 combines with J gene TRBJ1-1; TRBD1 might be the D (6 bases). The V gene's germline CDR1 is MDHEN and CDR2 SYDVKM. V lost 2 bases, J lost 13 bases, and 11 bases lay in between. This CDR3 contains 11 residues.

The rearrangement uses TRBV18 and TRBJ1-6; 8 nucleotides align to TRBD1. Germline-derived CDR1 and CDR2 are KGHSH and LQKENI. The CDR3 covers 16 residues. V trimming: 3 bases; J trimming: 7 bases; junction bases outside the gene matches: 8. The CDR3 loop is CASSPRTGGVNSPLHF. As DNA, the CDR3 is TGTGCCAGCTCACCCCGTACAGGGGGTGTAAATTCACCCCTCCACTTT.

The J gene is TRBJ2-1, the V gene TRBV5-5, with no clear D. The CDR3 is 17 residues long. Germline V gives CDR1 SGHKS, CDR2 YYEKEE (reference sequence). Trimming cost V 0 bases and J 0 bases, with 13 bases left between them. Here the CDR3 DNA reads TGTGCCAGCAGCTTGGCGTCGAGCGTGAGCTCCTACAATGAGCAGTTCTTC. It yields the protein CASSLASSVSSYNEQFF.